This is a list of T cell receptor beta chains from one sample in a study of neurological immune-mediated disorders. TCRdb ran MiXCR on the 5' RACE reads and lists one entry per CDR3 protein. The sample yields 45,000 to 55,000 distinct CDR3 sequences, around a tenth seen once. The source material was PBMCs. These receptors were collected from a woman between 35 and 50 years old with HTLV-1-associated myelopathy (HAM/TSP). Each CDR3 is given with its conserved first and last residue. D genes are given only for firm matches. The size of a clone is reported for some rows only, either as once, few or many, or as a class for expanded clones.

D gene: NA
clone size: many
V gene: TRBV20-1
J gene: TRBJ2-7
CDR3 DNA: TGCAGTGCTATCCCCGGGGCGGCAAGCTCCTACGAGCAGTACTTC
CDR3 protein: CSAIPGAASSYEQYF

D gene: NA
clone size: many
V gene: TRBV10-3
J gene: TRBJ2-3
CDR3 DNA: TGTGCCATCGGATCCACAGATACGCAGTATTTT
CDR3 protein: CAIGSTDTQYF

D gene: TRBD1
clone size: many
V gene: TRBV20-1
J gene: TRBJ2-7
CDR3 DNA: TGCAGTGCTAGAGATTCAGGACAGGGGGGATCGAGTGAGCAGTACTTC
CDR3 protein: CSARDSGQGGSSEQYF

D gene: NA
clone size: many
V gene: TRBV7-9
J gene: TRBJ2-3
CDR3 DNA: TGTGCCAGCAGCCGTTATCCCGTTAGCACAGATACGCAGTATTTT
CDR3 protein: CASSRYPVSTDTQYF

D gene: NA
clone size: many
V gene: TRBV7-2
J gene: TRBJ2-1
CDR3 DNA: TGTGCCAGCAGCAAGCACAATGAGCAGTTCTTC
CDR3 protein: CASSKHNEQFF

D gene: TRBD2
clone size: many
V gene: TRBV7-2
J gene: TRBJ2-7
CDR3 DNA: TGTGCCAGCAGCTCACCCGGGAGGGTCTACGAGCAGTACTTC
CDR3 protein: CASSSPGRVYEQYF

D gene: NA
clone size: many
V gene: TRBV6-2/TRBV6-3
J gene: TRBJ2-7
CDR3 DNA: TGTGCCAGCAGTTACCCTTCTGACGGCTCCTACGAGCAGTACTTC
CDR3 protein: CASSYPSDGSYEQYF

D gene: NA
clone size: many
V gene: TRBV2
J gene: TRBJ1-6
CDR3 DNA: TGTGCCAGCAGTGAAGCAGGGTCTAATTCACCCCTCCACTTT
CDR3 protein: CASSEAGSNSPLHF

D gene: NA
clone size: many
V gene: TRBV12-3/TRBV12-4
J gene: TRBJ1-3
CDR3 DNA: TGTGCCAGCAGTTCCGGGGGTTTCTCTGGAAACACCATATATTTT
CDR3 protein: CASSSGGFSGNTIYF

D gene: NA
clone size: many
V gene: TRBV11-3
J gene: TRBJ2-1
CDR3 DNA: TGTGCCAGCAGCTTACCAGAGTCGGCCAATGAGCAGTTCTTC
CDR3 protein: CASSLPESANEQFF

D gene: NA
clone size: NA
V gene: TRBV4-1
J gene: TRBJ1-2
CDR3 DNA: TGCGCCAGCAGCCAAAGGACAGCGATCTATGGCTACACCTTC
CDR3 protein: CASSQRTAIYGYTF

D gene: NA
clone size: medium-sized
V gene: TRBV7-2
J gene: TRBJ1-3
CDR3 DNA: TGTGCCAGCAGCTTAACAGGGACGAAAGGAAACACCATATATTTT
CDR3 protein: CASSLTGTKGNTIYF

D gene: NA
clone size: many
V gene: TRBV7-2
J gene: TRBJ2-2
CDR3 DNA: TGTGCCAGCAGCCAGCGGACGGCTGGGGAGCTGTTTTTT
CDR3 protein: CASSQRTAGELFF

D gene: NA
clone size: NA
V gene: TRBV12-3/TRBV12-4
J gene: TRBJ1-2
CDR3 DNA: TGTACCAGCATCTCTGGTATGGGCTACACCTTC
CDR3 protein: CTSISGMGYTF

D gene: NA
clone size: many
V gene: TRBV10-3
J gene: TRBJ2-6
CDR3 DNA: TGTGCCATCAGTGCACCGGTTGGTGCCAACGTCCTGACTTTC
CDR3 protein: CAISAPVGANVLTF

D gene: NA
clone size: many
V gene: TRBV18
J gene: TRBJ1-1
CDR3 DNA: TGTGCCAGCTCACCAATGACGGACACTGAAGCTTTCTTT
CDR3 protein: CASSPMTDTEAFF

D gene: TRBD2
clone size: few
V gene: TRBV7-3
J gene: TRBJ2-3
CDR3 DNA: TGTGCCAGCAGCCCACTAGCGGCTAGGCCAGATACGCAGTATTTT
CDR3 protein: CASSPLAARPDTQYF

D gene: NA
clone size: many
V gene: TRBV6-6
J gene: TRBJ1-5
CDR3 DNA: TGTGCCAGCAGTTACCGACAACTGATTTCGCATTTT
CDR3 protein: CASSYRQLISHF

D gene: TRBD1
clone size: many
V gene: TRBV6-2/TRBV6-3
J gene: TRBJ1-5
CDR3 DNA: TGTGCCAGCAGTTACGGGACAGGGGGTCAGCCCCAGCATTTT
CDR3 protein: CASSYGTGGQPQHF

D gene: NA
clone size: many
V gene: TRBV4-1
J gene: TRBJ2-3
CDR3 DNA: TGCGCCAGCAGCCAAGTTCTGGGGGGGGCCACCCCCACAGATACGCAGTATTTT
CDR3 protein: CASSQVLGGATPTDTQYF

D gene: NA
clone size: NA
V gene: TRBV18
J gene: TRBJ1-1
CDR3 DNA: TGTGCCAGCTCACCCCGGGAGGGCACTGAAGCTTTCTTT
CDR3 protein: CASSPREGTEAFF

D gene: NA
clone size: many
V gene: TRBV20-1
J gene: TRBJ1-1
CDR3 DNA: TGCAGTGCTACTCGGGGGCGAACGAACACTGAAGCTTTCTTT
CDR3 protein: CSATRGRTNTEAFF

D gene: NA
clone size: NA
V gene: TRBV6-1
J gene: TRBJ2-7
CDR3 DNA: TGTGCCAGCAGCCCCGTGAGGGGCGGCGGGGGCTCGTACGAGCAGTACTTC
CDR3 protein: CASSPVRGGGGSYEQYF

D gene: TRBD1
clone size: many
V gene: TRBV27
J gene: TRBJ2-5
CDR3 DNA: TGTGCCAGCAGTACCGGGACAGGGGGCGTAGAGACCCAGTACTTC
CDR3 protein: CASSTGTGGVETQYF

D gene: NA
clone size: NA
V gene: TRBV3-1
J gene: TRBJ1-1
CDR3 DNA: TGTGCCAGCAGCACCCGACAGGCAAGTCAAGCTTTCTTT
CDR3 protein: CASSTRQASQAFF

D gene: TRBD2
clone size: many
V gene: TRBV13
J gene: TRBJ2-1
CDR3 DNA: TGTGCCAGCAGCTCGTACCTAGCGGGGGGTTCTCATGAGCAGTTCTTC
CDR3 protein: CASSSYLAGGSHEQFF

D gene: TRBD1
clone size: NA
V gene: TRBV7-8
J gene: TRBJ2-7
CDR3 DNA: TGTGCCAGCAGTTTGAACTCCGGGACAGGGGGCTACGAGCAGTACTTC
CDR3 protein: CASSLNSGTGGYEQYF

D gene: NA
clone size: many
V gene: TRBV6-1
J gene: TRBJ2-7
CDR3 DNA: TGTGCCAGCAGTGATCTTCGGCAAGGGGCCTTCGGATACTACGAGCAGTACTTC
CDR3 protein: CASSDLRQGAFGYYEQYF

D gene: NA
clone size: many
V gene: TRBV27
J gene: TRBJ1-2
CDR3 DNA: TGTGCCAGCAGTCCCTCGGTCCGGTACTATGGCTACACCTTC
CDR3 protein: CASSPSVRYYGYTF

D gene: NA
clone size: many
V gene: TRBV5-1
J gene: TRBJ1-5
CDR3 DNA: TGCGCCAGCCCCAGTAGCAATCAGCCCCAGCATTTT
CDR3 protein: CASPSSNQPQHF

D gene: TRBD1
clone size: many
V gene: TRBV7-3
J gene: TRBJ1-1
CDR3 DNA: TGTGCCAGCAGCCTGGACAGGGTGAACACTGAAGCTTTCTTT
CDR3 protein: CASSLDRVNTEAFF

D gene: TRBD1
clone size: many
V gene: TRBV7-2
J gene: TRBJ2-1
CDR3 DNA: TGTGCCAGCAGACCAGGGACAGGGGAAGAGCAGTTCTTC
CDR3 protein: CASRPGTGEEQFF

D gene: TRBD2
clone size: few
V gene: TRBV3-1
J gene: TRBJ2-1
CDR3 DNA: TGTGCCAGCAGCCAAGGGACTAGCGCGAATGAGCAGTTCTTC
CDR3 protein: CASSQGTSANEQFF

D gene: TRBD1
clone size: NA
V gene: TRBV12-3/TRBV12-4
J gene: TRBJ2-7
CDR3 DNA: TGTGCCAGCAGTTCGAGAGGACAGGGTATCGTCCGGCCCTACGAGCAGTACTTC
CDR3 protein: CASSSRGQGIVRPYEQYF

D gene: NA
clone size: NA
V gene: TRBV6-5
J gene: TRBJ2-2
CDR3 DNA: TGTGCCAGTTTTCGGCGGGGGCCTTACACCGGGGAGCTGTTTTTT
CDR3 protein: CASFRRGPYTGELFF

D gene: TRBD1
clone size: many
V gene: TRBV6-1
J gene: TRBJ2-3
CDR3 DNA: TGTGCCAGCAGTTTGGACAGGGGGCCCTCAGATACGCAGTATTTT
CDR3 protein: CASSLDRGPSDTQYF

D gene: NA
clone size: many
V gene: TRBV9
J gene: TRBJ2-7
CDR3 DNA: TGTGCCAGCAGCACGGCAGGGTTCGGCGAGCAGTACTTC
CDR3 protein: CASSTAGFGEQYF

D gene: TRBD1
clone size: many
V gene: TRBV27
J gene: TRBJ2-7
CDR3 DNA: TGTGCCAGGTCCGGGACAGGTGTGTACGAGCAGTACTTC
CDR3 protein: CARSGTGVYEQYF

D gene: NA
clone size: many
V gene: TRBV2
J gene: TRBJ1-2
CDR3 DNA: TGTGCCAGCAGTGTGGGAAGTTGGTCCTATGGCTACACCTTC
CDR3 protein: CASSVGSWSYGYTF

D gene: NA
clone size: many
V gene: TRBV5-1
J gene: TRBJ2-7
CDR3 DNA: TGCGCCAGCAGCTTGGCCGGGATTTATGCCGAGCAGTACTTC
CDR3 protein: CASSLAGIYAEQYF